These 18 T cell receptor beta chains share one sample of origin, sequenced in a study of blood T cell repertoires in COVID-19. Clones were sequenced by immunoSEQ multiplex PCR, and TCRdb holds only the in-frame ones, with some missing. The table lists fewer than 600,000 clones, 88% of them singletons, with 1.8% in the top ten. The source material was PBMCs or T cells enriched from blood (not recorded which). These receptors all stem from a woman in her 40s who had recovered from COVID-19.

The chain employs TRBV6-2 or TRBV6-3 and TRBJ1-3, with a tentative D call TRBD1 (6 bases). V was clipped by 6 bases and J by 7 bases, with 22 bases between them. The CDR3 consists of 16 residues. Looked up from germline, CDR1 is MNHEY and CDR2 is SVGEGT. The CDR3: CASSLGQVTTGNTIYF. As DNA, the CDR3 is TGTGCCAGCAGCCTGGGACAAGTTACGACCGGGAACACCATATATTTT.

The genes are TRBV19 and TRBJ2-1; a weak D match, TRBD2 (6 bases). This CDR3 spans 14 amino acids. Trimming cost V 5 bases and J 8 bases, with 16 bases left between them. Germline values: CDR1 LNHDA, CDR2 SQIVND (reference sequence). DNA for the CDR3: TGTGCCAGTAGTTTTGGGGGGTCTGGGGATGAGCAGTTCTTC. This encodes CASSFGGSGDEQFF.

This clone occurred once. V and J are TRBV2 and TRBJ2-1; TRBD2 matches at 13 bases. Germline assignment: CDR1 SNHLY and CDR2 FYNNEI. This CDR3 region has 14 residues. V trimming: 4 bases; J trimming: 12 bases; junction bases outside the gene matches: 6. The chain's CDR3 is CASSGSLAGGSQFF. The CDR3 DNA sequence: TGTGCCAGCAGTGGTTCACTAGCGGGAGGGTCGCAGTTCTTC.

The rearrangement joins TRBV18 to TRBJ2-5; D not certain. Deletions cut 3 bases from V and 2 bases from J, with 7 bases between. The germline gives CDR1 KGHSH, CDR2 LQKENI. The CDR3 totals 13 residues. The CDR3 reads CASSPEQQETQYF. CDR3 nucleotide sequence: TGTGCCAGCTCACCTGAACAGCAAGAGACCCAGTACTTC.

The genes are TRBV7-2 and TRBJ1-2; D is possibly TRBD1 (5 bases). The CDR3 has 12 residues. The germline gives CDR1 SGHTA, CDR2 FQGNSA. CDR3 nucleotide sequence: TGTGCTAGCCTCGACAGATCTTATGGCTACACCTTC. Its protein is CASLDRSYGYTF.

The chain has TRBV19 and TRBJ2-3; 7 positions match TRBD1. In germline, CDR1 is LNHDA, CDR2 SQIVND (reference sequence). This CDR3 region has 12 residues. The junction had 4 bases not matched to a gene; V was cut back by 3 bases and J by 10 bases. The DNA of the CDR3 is TGTGCCAGTAGTATGTGGGACAGCTCGCAGTATTTT. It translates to CASSMWDSSQYF.

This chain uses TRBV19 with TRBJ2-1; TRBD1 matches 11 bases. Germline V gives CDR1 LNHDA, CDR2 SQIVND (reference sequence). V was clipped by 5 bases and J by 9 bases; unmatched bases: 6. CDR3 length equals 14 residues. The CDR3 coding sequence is TGTGCCAGTAGTGCAGGACAGGGGGCGCTTGAGCAGTTCTTC. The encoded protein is CASSAGQGALEQFF.

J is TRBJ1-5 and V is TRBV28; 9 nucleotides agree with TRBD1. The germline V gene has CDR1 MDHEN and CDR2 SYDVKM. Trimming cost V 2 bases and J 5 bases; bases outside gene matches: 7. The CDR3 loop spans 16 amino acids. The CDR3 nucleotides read TGTGCCAGCAGTTTAGTAACAGGGGGCTTTTATCAGCCCCAGCATTTT. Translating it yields CASSLVTGGFYQPQHF.

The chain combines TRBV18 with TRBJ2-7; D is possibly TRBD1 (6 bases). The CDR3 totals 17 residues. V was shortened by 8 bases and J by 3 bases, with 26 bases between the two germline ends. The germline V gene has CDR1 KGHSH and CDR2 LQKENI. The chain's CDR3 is CASQSLTGSGKNYEQYF. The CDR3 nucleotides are TGTGCCAGCCAGAGCCTCACAGGGTCGGGGAAGAACTACGAGCAGTACTTC.

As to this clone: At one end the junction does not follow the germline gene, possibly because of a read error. The CDR3 bases are TGCGGGACTATGCAATACAATGAGCAGTTCTTC. It translates to CGTMQYNEQFF. The chain employs TRBV27 and TRBJ2-1; 7 nucleotides line up with TRBD2. Per the germline V gene, CDR1 is MNHEY and CDR2 is SMNVEV (reference sequence). The CDR3 spans 11 residues.

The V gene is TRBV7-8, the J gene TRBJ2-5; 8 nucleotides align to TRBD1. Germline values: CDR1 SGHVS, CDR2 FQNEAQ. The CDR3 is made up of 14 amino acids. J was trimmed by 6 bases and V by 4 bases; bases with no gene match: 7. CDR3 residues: CASSWRTGWKTQYF. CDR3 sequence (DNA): TGTGCCAGCAGCTGGAGGACAGGGTGGAAGACCCAGTACTTC.

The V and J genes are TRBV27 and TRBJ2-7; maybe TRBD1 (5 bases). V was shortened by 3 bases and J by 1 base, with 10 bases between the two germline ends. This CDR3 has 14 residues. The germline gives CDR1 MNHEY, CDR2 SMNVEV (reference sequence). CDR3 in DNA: TGTGCCAGCAGTTTTCGGCAGGGTTCCTACGAGCAGTACTTC. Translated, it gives CASSFRQGSYEQYF.

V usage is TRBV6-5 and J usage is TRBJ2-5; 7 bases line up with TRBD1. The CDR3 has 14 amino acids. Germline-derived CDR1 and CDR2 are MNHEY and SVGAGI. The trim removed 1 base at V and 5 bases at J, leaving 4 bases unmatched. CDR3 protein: CASSYFTGVETQYF. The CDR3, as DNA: TGTGCCAGCAGTTACTTCACAGGGGTGGAGACCCAGTACTTC.

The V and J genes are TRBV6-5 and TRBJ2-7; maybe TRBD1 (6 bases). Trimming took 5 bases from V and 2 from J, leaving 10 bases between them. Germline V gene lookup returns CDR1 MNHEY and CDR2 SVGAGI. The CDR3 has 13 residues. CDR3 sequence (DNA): TGTGCCAGCAGTCGGGACATAGCCTACGAGCAGTACTTC. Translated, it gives CASSRDIAYEQYF.

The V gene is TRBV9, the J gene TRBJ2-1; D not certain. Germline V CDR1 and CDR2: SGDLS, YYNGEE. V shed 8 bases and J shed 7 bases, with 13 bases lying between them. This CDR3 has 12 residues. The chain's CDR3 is CASESIGNEQFF. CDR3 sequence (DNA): TGTGCCAGTGAATCGATCGGGAATGAGCAGTTCTTC.

CDR3 sequence (DNA): TGTGCCAGCAGCTTACGCAGGGCCCAAGAGACCCAGTACTTC. It codes for CASSLRRAQETQYF. The rearrangement uses TRBV7-2 and TRBJ2-5, with D maybe TRBD1 (5 bases). The CDR3 contains 14 residues. CDR1 and CDR2 from the germline V gene are SGHTA and FQGNSA. Trimming cost V 2 bases and J 1 base, with 8 bases left between them.

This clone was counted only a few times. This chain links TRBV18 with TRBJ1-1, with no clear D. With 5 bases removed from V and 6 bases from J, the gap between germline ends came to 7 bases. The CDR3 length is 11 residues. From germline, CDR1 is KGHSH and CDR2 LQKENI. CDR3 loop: CASSSLAEAFF. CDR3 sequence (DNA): TGTGCCAGCTCAAGCTTGGCTGAAGCTTTCTTT.

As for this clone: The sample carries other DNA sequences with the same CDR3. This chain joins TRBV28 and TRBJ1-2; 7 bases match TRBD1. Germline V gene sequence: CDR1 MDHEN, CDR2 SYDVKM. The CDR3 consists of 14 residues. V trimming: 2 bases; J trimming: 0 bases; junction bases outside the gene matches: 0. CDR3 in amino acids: CASSLTGANYGYTF. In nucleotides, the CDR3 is TGTGCCAGCAGTTTAACAGGGGCTAACTATGGCTACACCTTC.